A selection of T cell receptor beta chains follows, all from one sample in a study of technical replicates of blood from a few donors. TCRdb's copy holds only in-frame clones and misses some; the assay was immunoSEQ multiplex PCR. This sample has about 61,000 clones; around 97% occur once, and the top ten carry 0.15% to 0.25%. Sequenced material: T cells isolated from PBMCs. The origin of the receptors is a human donor in good health. Both conserved end residues are part of each CDR3. Each record gives: D gene, V gene, J gene, clone size, CDR3 DNA, CDR3 protein. A D gene is named only where the DNA matches it firmly. For some rows the clone size is stated as once, few or many, or as a class when expanded; others skip it.

d_gene: TRBD1
v_gene: TRBV7-6
j_gene: TRBJ1-5
abundance: NA
CDR3nt: TGTGCCAGCAGCGTGGGACAGGGGGCAAATCAGCCCCAGCATTTT
CDR3aa: CASSVGQGANQPQHF

d_gene: NA
v_gene: TRBV19
j_gene: TRBJ2-3
abundance: once
CDR3nt: TGTGCCAGTAGTTCCCGAGGGAATACAGATACGCAGTATTTT
CDR3aa: CASSSRGNTDTQYF

d_gene: NA
v_gene: TRBV28
j_gene: TRBJ2-5
abundance: NA
CDR3nt: TGTGCCAGCAGTCCCCGGGGGAGCCAGTACTTC
CDR3aa: CASSPRGSQYF

d_gene: NA
v_gene: TRBV30
j_gene: TRBJ2-7
abundance: NA
CDR3nt: TGTGCCTGGGGGGACACGTACGAGCAGTACTTC
CDR3aa: CAWGDTYEQYF

d_gene: NA
v_gene: TRBV19
j_gene: TRBJ1-5
abundance: once
CDR3nt: TGTGCCAGTAGTATTCAGACAGGCCATCATCAGCCCCAGCATTTT
CDR3aa: CASSIQTGHHQPQHF

d_gene: TRBD1
v_gene: TRBV27
j_gene: TRBJ2-7
abundance: NA
CDR3nt: TGTGCCAGCAGTTGGTGGGACAGGCCGTACGAGCAGTACTTC
CDR3aa: CASSWWDRPYEQYF

d_gene: NA
v_gene: TRBV27
j_gene: TRBJ1-1
abundance: NA
CDR3nt: TGTGCCAGCAGCCGGCAGGGGTGGAACACTGAAGCTTTCTTT
CDR3aa: CASSRQGWNTEAFF

d_gene: NA
v_gene: TRBV21-1
j_gene: TRBJ1-5
abundance: few
CDR3nt: TGTGCCAGCAGCAGAAGACAGGGTTGCAATCAGCCCCAGCATTTT
CDR3aa: CASSRRQGCNQPQHF

d_gene: NA
v_gene: TRBV4-1
j_gene: TRBJ1-4
abundance: once
CDR3nt: TGCGCCAGCAGCCAAAAGGGGGTGGGGGAAAAACTGTTTTTT
CDR3aa: CASSQKGVGEKLFF

d_gene: NA
v_gene: TRBV2
j_gene: TRBJ1-1
abundance: NA
CDR3nt: TGTGCCAGCAGTGAACAGGGTCCTGAAGCTTTCTTT
CDR3aa: CASSEQGPEAFF

d_gene: TRBD1
v_gene: TRBV9
j_gene: TRBJ2-7
abundance: NA
CDR3nt: TGTGCCAGCAGCCCAATCAGGGACAGCCCCTACGAGCAGTACTTC
CDR3aa: CASSPIRDSPYEQYF

d_gene: NA
v_gene: TRBV6-1
j_gene: TRBJ1-3
abundance: once
CDR3nt: TGTGCCAGCAGTGTCGACACCAGCTCTGGAAACACCATATATTTT
CDR3aa: CASSVDTSSGNTIYF

d_gene: NA
v_gene: TRBV4-2
j_gene: TRBJ1-3
abundance: NA
CDR3nt: TGTGCCAGCAGCCAAGCCCTTTATCCAAGAGGGACTGGAAACACCATATATTTT
CDR3aa: CASSQALYPRGTGNTIYF

d_gene: NA
v_gene: TRBV25-1
j_gene: TRBJ2-2
abundance: NA
CDR3nt: TGTGCCAGCAGTGAATCCCAGACAGGTCCAGCCAGCGGGGAGCTGTTTTTT
CDR3aa: CASSESQTGPASGELFF

d_gene: NA
v_gene: TRBV5-6
j_gene: TRBJ2-3
abundance: NA
CDR3nt: TGTGCCAGCAGCTTGGGACAAAACCCTAGCACAGATACGCAGTATTTT
CDR3aa: CASSLGQNPSTDTQYF

d_gene: NA
v_gene: TRBV13
j_gene: TRBJ2-6
abundance: NA
CDR3nt: TGTGCCAGCAGCTCAATTTCACCTTTTACAGTACATACACCCTACTCTGGGGCCAACGTCCTGACTTTC
CDR3aa: CASSSISPFTVHTPYSGANVLTF

d_gene: TRBD2
v_gene: TRBV10-1
j_gene: TRBJ2-5
abundance: NA
CDR3nt: TGCGCCAGCAGTGTACTAGCGGGAGAGGAGGGCCGGCAAGAGACCCAGTACTTC
CDR3aa: CASSVLAGEEGRQETQYF

d_gene: TRBD1
v_gene: TRBV7-9
j_gene: TRBJ1-1
abundance: NA
CDR3nt: TGTGCCAGCCGGAGGGGGGTGGGACAGGGGGCAGGGACTGAAGCTTTCTTT
CDR3aa: CASRRGVGQGAGTEAFF

d_gene: NA
v_gene: TRBV7-3
j_gene: TRBJ1-1
abundance: once
CDR3nt: TGTGCCAGCAGCTTAGGGGGGGGTAACACTGAAGCTTTCTTT
CDR3aa: CASSLGGGNTEAFF

d_gene: NA
v_gene: TRBV25-1
j_gene: TRBJ2-7
abundance: NA
CDR3nt: TGTGCCAGCAGTGAAACAGCCTACGAGCAGTACTTC
CDR3aa: CASSETAYEQYF

d_gene: NA
v_gene: TRBV28
j_gene: TRBJ1-4
abundance: NA
CDR3nt: TGTGCCAGCAGTTTATGGTGGCAGGGTAGTGAAAAACTGTTTTTT
CDR3aa: CASSLWWQGSEKLFF

d_gene: TRBD2
v_gene: TRBV6-5
j_gene: TRBJ2-5
abundance: NA
CDR3nt: TGTGCCAGCAGTTACTCGTCGGGAGGACAAGAGACCCAGTACTTC
CDR3aa: CASSYSSGGQETQYF

d_gene: TRBD2
v_gene: TRBV28
j_gene: TRBJ2-5
abundance: NA
CDR3nt: TGTGCCAGCAGTTCCACCGGGACTATCGGAGAGACCCAGTACTTC
CDR3aa: CASSSTGTIGETQYF

d_gene: TRBD2
v_gene: TRBV9
j_gene: TRBJ2-1
abundance: NA
CDR3nt: TGTGCCAGCAGGGGAGGGGTCAGCGGATACAATGAGCAGTTCTTC
CDR3aa: CASRGGVSGYNEQFF

d_gene: NA
v_gene: TRBV29-1
j_gene: TRBJ1-5
abundance: NA
CDR3nt: TGCAGCGTTGGCAACACCAACCATCAGCCCCAGCATTTT
CDR3aa: CSVGNTNHQPQHF

d_gene: TRBD1
v_gene: TRBV5-1
j_gene: TRBJ2-7
abundance: NA
CDR3nt: TGCGCCAGCAGTGGACAGGGTTCGTACGAGCAGTACTTC
CDR3aa: CASSGQGSYEQYF

d_gene: NA
v_gene: TRBV4-2
j_gene: TRBJ1-2
abundance: NA
CDR3nt: TGTGCCAGCAGCCAAGAGGGCAGACCTAACTATGGCTACACCTTC
CDR3aa: CASSQEGRPNYGYTF

d_gene: TRBD1
v_gene: TRBV30
j_gene: TRBJ2-7
abundance: once
CDR3nt: TGTGCCTGGGGAGGACAGGTCGCCGAGCAGTACTTC
CDR3aa: CAWGGQVAEQYF

d_gene: NA
v_gene: TRBV6-1
j_gene: TRBJ1-3
abundance: NA
CDR3nt: TGTGCCAGCAGTGAGAAGGGGGTAATCGGTAACACCATATATTTT
CDR3aa: CASSEKGVIGNTIYF

d_gene: NA
v_gene: TRBV5-1
j_gene: TRBJ1-2
abundance: NA
CDR3nt: TGCGCCAGCAGCATAACAGGGTCCCCTAACTATGGCTACACCTTC
CDR3aa: CASSITGSPNYGYTF

d_gene: TRBD1
v_gene: TRBV5-1
j_gene: TRBJ1-4
abundance: once
CDR3nt: TGCGCCAGCAGCTTAGGCCCGATCAGGGGGGATGAAAAACTGTTTTTT
CDR3aa: CASSLGPIRGDEKLFF

d_gene: TRBD1
v_gene: TRBV7-6
j_gene: TRBJ2-3
abundance: NA
CDR3nt: TGTGCCAGCAGCTTACAACCGGGACAGGGTATGGATACGCAGTATTTT
CDR3aa: CASSLQPGQGMDTQYF

d_gene: TRBD2
v_gene: TRBV5-1
j_gene: TRBJ2-3
abundance: NA
CDR3nt: TGCGCCAGCAGCACCCTAGCGGGGGGGAGCACAGATACGCAGTATTTT
CDR3aa: CASSTLAGGSTDTQYF

d_gene: NA
v_gene: TRBV19
j_gene: TRBJ2-3
abundance: once
CDR3nt: TGTGCCAGTAGTATAGGGTCGGCAGATACGCAGTATTTT
CDR3aa: CASSIGSADTQYF

d_gene: TRBD2
v_gene: TRBV10-1
j_gene: TRBJ2-1
abundance: once
CDR3nt: TGCGCCAGCAGTGAGAAAAAGGGGTTGACTAGCGGGACGGTGAATGAGCAGTTCTTC
CDR3aa: CASSEKKGLTSGTVNEQFF

d_gene: NA
v_gene: TRBV7-2
j_gene: TRBJ1-1
abundance: NA
CDR3nt: TGTGCCAGCAGACCAACCGGTTGGTCGGACACTGAAGCTTTCTTT
CDR3aa: CASRPTGWSDTEAFF

d_gene: NA
v_gene: TRBV19
j_gene: TRBJ2-4
abundance: NA
CDR3nt: TGTGCCTTCCAGGACGGACTCGCAAACATTCAGTACTTC
CDR3aa: CAFQDGLANIQYF

d_gene: TRBD2
v_gene: TRBV19
j_gene: TRBJ2-7
abundance: NA
CDR3nt: TGTGCCAGTAGTGCACTAGCGGGAGGGCACGGGAGCTCCTACGAGCAGTACTTC
CDR3aa: CASSALAGGHGSSYEQYF

d_gene: TRBD2
v_gene: TRBV7-9
j_gene: TRBJ2-5
abundance: few
CDR3nt: TGTGCCAGCAGCTTAGTATTGGGTAGCGGGTCCCAAGAGACCCAGTACTTC
CDR3aa: CASSLVLGSGSQETQYF

d_gene: NA
v_gene: TRBV7-9
j_gene: TRBJ2-5
abundance: NA
CDR3nt: TGTGCCAGCAGCTCTGAGCGGGAGACCCAGTACTTC
CDR3aa: CASSSERETQYF

d_gene: TRBD1
v_gene: TRBV7-8
j_gene: TRBJ2-7
abundance: NA
CDR3nt: TGTGCCAGCAGACAGACGGGACAGGGGTACTACGAGCAGTACTTC
CDR3aa: CASRQTGQGYYEQYF